The clone carrying this T cell receptor (beta chain) was picked up a small number of times. The antigen is unknown. The entry originates in a study of early T cells in non-severe SARS-CoV-2 infection. The TCR library protocol attached unique molecular identifiers to the individual cDNA molecules. TCRdb used MiXCR to reprocess the 5' RACE reads, holding one entry per CDR3 protein. The data contain 45,000 or so distinct CDR3 sequences, about a quarter of them seen just once; the ten biggest clones take up 4.5% to 5%. General study results and limits: Reliance on VDJdb matching favored anti-spike CD8 responses; private and CD4 specificities were missed.

Germline V gene sequence: CDR1 LGHDT, CDR2 YNNKEL (reference sequence). The germline V and J ends were trimmed by 1 base and 8 bases, with 12 bases remaining between them. This CDR3 comprises 15 residues. The clonotype comes from an adult who was a healthcare worker with PCR-confirmed SARS-CoV-2 infection or an uninfected control (not recorded which). The V gene is TRBV3-1, the J gene TRBJ1-6; D gene unclear. This sample comprised whole blood, obtained at baseline. This chain's CDR3 is CASSQGIERYSPLHF. CDR3 sequence (DNA): TGTGCCAGCAGCCAAGGCATCGAGCGGTATTCACCCCTCCACTTT.